This T cell receptor (beta chain) was sequenced during a study of blood T cell repertoires in COVID-19. The authors' processing: Estimates of nucleated cell counts were drawn from the amplification of reference gene primers. Sequenced by immunoSEQ multiplex PCR; TCRdb stores in-frame clones only, minus some. V and J calls and clone size are given by that table; D and trimming were obtained from the DNA. This table holds 200,000 to 250,000 clones, 65% to 90% found once. Germline-derived CDR1 and CDR2 are SGHTA and FQGNSA. The V end was cut by 3 bases, the J end by 3 bases, with 8 bases between. This CDR3 comprises 13 residues.

The source of this sequence is a woman between 50 and 59 years old with acute COVID-19. The sample consisted of PBMCs or T cells enriched from blood (not recorded which). This chain joins TRBV7-2 and TRBJ1-2; the D gene is possibly TRBD1 (5 bases). The CDR3 loop reads CASSFGGDYGYTF. In DNA, the CDR3 is TGTGCCAGCAGCTTTGGGGGGGACTATGGCTACACCTTC.